Listed here is a single TCR beta chain. This clonotype was detected only a few times. Its specific antigen is unknown. No much larger clone exists at a distance of one base, and base qualities are not known. Sequencing relied on an Illumina NovaSeq 6000. cDNA libraries for TCRalpha and TCRbeta were prepared by 5'RACE using constant-segment primers, with sample barcodes and unique molecular identifiers added. Trizol reagent was used to extract RNA from every sample. Library amplification was performed in two PCR steps, and a second sample barcode and Illumina TruSeq adapters were introduced in the second step. Libraries were sequenced on an Illumina NovaSeq with 2 x 150 bp paired-end reads. Per the authors' processing: Reads were demultiplexed and collapsed into UMI-guided consensus sequences with migec v1.2.7. Using mixcr v2.1.11, the UMI consensuses were aligned to TRA and TRB V and J templates and assembled into clonotypes. A clonotype was counted as expanded or contracted only when both edgeR and NoisET called the clonotype significant, with the noise models trained on biological replicates. For edgeR calls, the thresholds were a false discovery rate-adjusted p below 0.01 and a log2 fold-change of 1. As an exploratory analysis of dynamics, max-normalized trajectories of the 1000 most abundant clonotypes were examined with PCA combined with hierarchical clustering. Separately sequenced CD4+ and CD8+ repertoires were used to assign a CD4 or CD8 phenotype to each responding clone. TCRdb reprocessed the public reads (quality trimming at Q25 with fastp, clone calling with MiXCR) and kept in-frame beta chains. Records with the same CDR3 protein are collapsed into one entry carrying the most frequent genes and DNA. The V and J calls and clone size are TCRdb's, not the authors'. The sample table records about 150,000 distinct CDR3 sequences; around a third of these occur just once. The ten largest clones add up to around 12% of the sample.

Its CDR3 holds 14 amino acids, cysteine through phenylalanine. Solely the CDR3 DNA is kept, with 42 bases framed from the first base. V is pruned by 4 bases and J by 5 bases, leaving 7 bases of the junction without a gene match. The germline V gene sets CDR1 to SGHRS and CDR2 to YFSETQ. This entry is derived from a study of T-cell memory formation after mild COVID-19 (dated by TCRdb to about 2021). For the wider study: Most TCR sequence clusters were specific to one of the two donors. In a couple of donors, T-cell clones that expanded and contracted after mild COVID-19 were tracked by sequencing TCRalpha and TCRbeta repertoires over time. Two young, previously healthy adult volunteers, one female and one male, were included in the cohort. The full study reports these points: Balanced CD4/CD8 phenotypes were observed for clones contracting from day 15 to 85, whereas a bias towards CD4+ was observed for a second wave of clones expanding from day 15 to 37. Contracting CD4+ clones were found mainly in CM and EM memory subsets, while CD8+ clones were enriched in EMRA. Only a couple of mild cases were covered in the study, and larger cohorts including severe cases with pre-infection samples were considered necessary. Some responding clones were found in pre-infection memory, which suggests that pre-existing cross-reactive memory T cells took part in the SARS-CoV-2 response. The second-wave clones that peaked on day 37 were not confirmed to be SARS-CoV-2 specific.

Ficoll-Paque density gradient centrifugation was used to isolate PBMCs. The chain employs TRBV5-1 and TRBJ1-2, and TRBD1 aligns with 8 junction nucleotides. The sample was PBMCs or a T cell subset sorted from them (not recorded which). The sequence derives from an adult woman who had mild COVID-19 (a few samples of this study predate the infection). The sample titles of this study are shuffled in the database, so cell type and time point are left out; the donor was told from shared clones. The DNA sequence is TGCGCCAGCAGCCCCGGACAGGGCGAGTATGGCTACACCTTC. Its amino acids are CASSPGQGEYGYTF.